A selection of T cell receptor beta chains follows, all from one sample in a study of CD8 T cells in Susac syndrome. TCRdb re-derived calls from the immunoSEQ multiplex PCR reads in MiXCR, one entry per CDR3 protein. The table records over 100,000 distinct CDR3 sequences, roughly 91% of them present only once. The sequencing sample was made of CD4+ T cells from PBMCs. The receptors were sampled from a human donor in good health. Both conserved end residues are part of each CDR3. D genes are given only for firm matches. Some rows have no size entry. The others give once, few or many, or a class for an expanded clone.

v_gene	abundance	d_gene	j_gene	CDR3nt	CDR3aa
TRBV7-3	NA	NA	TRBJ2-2	TGTGCCACCTCCGGCGTGGGGGCGGGCACCGGGGAGCTGTTTTTT	CATSGVGAGTGELFF
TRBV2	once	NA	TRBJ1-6	TGTGCCAGCACCGACCGGGCCCTTAATTCACCCCTCCACTTT	CASTDRALNSPLHF
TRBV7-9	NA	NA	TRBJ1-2	TGTGCCAGCAGCACCCTACAGGGCGCTATGGGCTATGGCTACACCTTC	CASSTLQGAMGYGYTF
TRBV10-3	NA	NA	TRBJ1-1	TGTGCCATCAGTGAGTTCGGTACCTTGAACACTGAAGCTTTCTTT	CAISEFGTLNTEAFF
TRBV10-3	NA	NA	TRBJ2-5	TGTGCCATCGGGCCAGGGGAGCGAGAGACCCAGTACTTC	CAIGPGERETQYF
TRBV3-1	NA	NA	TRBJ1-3	TGTGCCAGCAGCCAGCGGTGGGTTACTGGAAACACCATATATTTT	CASSQRWVTGNTIYF
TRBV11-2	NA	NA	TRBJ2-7	TGTGCCAGCGGTTCCTACGAGCAGTACTTC	CASGSYEQYF
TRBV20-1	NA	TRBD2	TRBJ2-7	TGCAGTGCTAATCTAGCGGGGGGAGGCTACGAGCAGTACTTC	CSANLAGGGYEQYF
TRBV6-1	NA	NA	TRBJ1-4	TGTGCCAGCAGTAGACTTGACAGATCAACTAATGAAAAACTGTTTTTT	CASSRLDRSTNEKLFF
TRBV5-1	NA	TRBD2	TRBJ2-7	TGCGCCAGCAGCCAGCGACTAGCGGATTCCTACGAGCAGTACTTC	CASSQRLADSYEQYF
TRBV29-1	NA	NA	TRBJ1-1	TGCAGCGTATCGACGGGGAACACTGAAGCTTTCTTT	CSVSTGNTEAFF
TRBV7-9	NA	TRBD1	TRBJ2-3	TGTGCCAGCAGCCCAAGGACAGGTAGCACAGATACGCAGTATTTT	CASSPRTGSTDTQYF
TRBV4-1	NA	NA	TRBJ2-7	TGCGCCAGCAGCTCGGTCCACCTACGGGGAGCCTACGAGCAGTACTTC	CASSSVHLRGAYEQYF
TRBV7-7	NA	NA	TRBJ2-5	TGTGCCAGCAGCTTAGGGATGCAAGAGACCCAGTACTTC	CASSLGMQETQYF
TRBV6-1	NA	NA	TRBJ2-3	TGTGCCAGCAGTGATCCCCGGGGAGGAAAGGCTCACTTGGGAGATACGCAGTATTTT	CASSDPRGGKAHLGDTQYF
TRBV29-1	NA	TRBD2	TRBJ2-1	TGCAGCGTTGCCCGAGCGGGAGGGGCGGGGGAGCAGTTCTTC	CSVARAGGAGEQFF
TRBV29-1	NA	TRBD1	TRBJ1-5	TGCAGCGTAGTGGCAGGGGGACGCAATCAGCCCCAGCATTTT	CSVVAGGRNQPQHF
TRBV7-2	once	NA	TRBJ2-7	TGTGCCAGCAGCTTTCCCGGCTACGAGCAGTACTTC	CASSFPGYEQYF
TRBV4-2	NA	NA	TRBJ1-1	TGTGCCAGCAGCCAAGAGGCCGGGGCTAGGGAGGCTTTCTTT	CASSQEAGAREAFF
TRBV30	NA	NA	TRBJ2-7	TGTGCCTGGAGTTCTTTTGACAGGTCCTACGAGCAGTACTTC	CAWSSFDRSYEQYF
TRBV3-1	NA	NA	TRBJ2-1	TGTGCCAGCAGCCAAGATCTTTCTCGTTACCTCTACAATGAGCAGTTCTTC	CASSQDLSRYLYNEQFF
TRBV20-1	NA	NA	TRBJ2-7	TGCAGTGCTAGCGCGGGACTCACGAGATACGAGCAGTACTTC	CSASAGLTRYEQYF
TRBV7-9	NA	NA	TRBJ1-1	TGTGCCAGCAGCTTAGAATGGTTGGCCCGTGAAGCTTTCTTT	CASSLEWLAREAFF
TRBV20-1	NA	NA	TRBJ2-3	TGCAGTGCTAGCGACCAGTCCGGCGGAAAAACGCTCACAGATACGCAGTATTTT	CSASDQSGGKTLTDTQYF
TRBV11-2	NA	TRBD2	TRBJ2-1	TGTGCCAGCAGCCCCCGGACTAGCGGGTTTTCCTACAATGAGCAGTTCTTC	CASSPRTSGFSYNEQFF
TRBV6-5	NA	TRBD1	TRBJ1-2	TGTGCCAGCAGTTGGGACAGGGACTATGGCTACACCTTC	CASSWDRDYGYTF
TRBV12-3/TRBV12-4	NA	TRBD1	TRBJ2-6	TGTGCCAGCAGTCCGAACAGGGGTGGAGGGGCCAACGTCCTGACTTTC	CASSPNRGGGANVLTF
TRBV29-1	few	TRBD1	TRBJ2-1	TGCAGCGTTGAAGCGACAGGGGGGAATGAGCAGTTCTTC	CSVEATGGNEQFF
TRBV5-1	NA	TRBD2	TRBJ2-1	TGCGCCAGCAGCTTGGGGTTCGGGGGGTACAATGAGCAGTTCTTC	CASSLGFGGYNEQFF
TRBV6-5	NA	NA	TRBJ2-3	TGTGCCAGCAGTTCTCCAAGCACAGATACGCAGTATTTT	CASSSPSTDTQYF
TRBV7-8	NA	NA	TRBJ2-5	TGTGCCAGCAGCTTAGTGGAGAGGGCCAGGGAGACCCAGTACTTC	CASSLVERARETQYF
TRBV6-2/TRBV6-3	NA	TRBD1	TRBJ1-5	TGTGCCAGCAGTCTAACAGGGGGCAGGACGAATCAGCCCCAGCATTTT	CASSLTGGRTNQPQHF
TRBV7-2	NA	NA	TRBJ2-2	TGTGCCAGCAGGCCCACCGTGACGAACACCGGGGAGCTGTTTTTT	CASRPTVTNTGELFF
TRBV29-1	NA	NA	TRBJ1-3	TGCAGCGTTCAAGGACTTGCTGGAAACACCATATATTTT	CSVQGLAGNTIYF
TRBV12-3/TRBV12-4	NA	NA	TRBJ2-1	TGTGCCAGCAGTGGACGTTACCTGAGTGAGCAGTTCTTC	CASSGRYLSEQFF
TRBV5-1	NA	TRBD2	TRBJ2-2	TGCGCCAGCAGCTTCGGTCGAGCTAGCGGGAAGAACACCGGGGAGCTGTTTTTT	CASSFGRASGKNTGELFF
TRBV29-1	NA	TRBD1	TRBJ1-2	TGCAGCGTTGAGGCCCGGAGGACAGGGGCTGTTGACTATGGCTACACCTTC	CSVEARRTGAVDYGYTF
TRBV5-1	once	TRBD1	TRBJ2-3	TGCGCCAGCAGGGACAGGGAAACAGATACGCAGTATTTT	CASRDRETDTQYF
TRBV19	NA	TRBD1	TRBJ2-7	TGTGCCAGTAGTATATCGGGGCGGACAGGAGGTTACGAGCAGTACTTC	CASSISGRTGGYEQYF
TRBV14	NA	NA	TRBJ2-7	TGTGCCAGCAGCCAGCTGGGGGTTTACGAGCAGTACTTC	CASSQLGVYEQYF
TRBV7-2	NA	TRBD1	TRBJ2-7	TGTGCCAGCACCCTGGACAGGGCCGGCTCCTACGAGCAGTACTTC	CASTLDRAGSYEQYF
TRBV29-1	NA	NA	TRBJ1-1	TGCAGCGTTGTAATGGGCACTGAAGCTTTCTTT	CSVVMGTEAFF
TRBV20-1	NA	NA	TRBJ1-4	TGCAGTGCTAGAGATGAGGAGGGGAGAGGTCGGGGGTTTTTT	CSARDEEGRGRGFF
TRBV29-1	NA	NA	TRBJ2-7	TGCAGCGTTGAAGTGGATGGACGTTTCGGGGAGCAGTACTTC	CSVEVDGRFGEQYF
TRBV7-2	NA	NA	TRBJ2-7	TGTGACAGCAGCACCTCCGCGGGACCCAAGGAGCAGTACTTC	CDSSTSAGPKEQYF
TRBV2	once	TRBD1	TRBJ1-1	TGTGCCAGCAGCGTCAAACCCGGGACAGGGGGGATGAACACTGAAGCTTTCTTT	CASSVKPGTGGMNTEAFF
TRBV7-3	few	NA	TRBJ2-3	TGTGCCAGCAGCTTGGACCGCACAGATACGCAGTATTTT	CASSLDRTDTQYF
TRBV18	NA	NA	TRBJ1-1	TGTGCCAGCTCACCCCTAACGGGCCGCGGCACTGAAGCTTTCTTT	CASSPLTGRGTEAFF
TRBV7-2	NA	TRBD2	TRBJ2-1	TGTGCCAGCAGCTGGCGGCTAGCGGGAGTGAGATACAATGAGCAGTTCTTC	CASSWRLAGVRYNEQFF
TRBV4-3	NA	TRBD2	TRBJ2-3	TGCGCCAGCAGCCACCTAGCGGGAAGAGGCACAGATACGCAGTATTTT	CASSHLAGRGTDTQYF
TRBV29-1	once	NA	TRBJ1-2	TGCAGCGTTCCGGACAGCATTAACTATGGCTACACCTTC	CSVPDSINYGYTF
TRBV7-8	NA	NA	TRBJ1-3	TGTGCCAGCCTCCGCGGCTCTGGAAACACCATATATTTT	CASLRGSGNTIYF
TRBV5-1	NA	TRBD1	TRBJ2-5	TGCGCCAGCAGCTCCGGGACAGCTCAAGAGACCCAGTACTTC	CASSSGTAQETQYF